The clone carrying this T cell receptor beta chain was detected many times. TCRdb re-called the RACE reads through MiXCR, storing one row per CDR3 protein. The table has 350,000 or so distinct CDR3 sequences, roughly 6.9% seen once. V lost 6 bases, J lost 0 bases, and 5 bases stayed unmatched. The CDR3 consists of 16 residues. Germline CDR1 reads MDHEN; CDR2 reads SYDVKM. This record comes from a study of human T cells and chemical hapten exposure. The time point denotes: patch test 1, 2 weeks after DPC sensitization. Described treatment: therapeutic diphenylcyclopropenone sensitization with weekly scalp DPC.

This clonotype was obtained from a woman aged 18-29 years with alopecia areata. Some clones in this sample may be carry-over from other donors' samples. The sequenced sample was whole blood, obtained in connection with sensitization to the hapten diphenylcyclopropenone (DPC). The chain joins TRBV28 to TRBJ2-1; 10 nucleotides agree with TRBD2. DNA for the CDR3: TGTGCCAGCAGCCTACTAGCGGGGAGCTCCTACAATGAGCAGTTCTTC. Its translation is CASSLLAGSSYNEQFF.